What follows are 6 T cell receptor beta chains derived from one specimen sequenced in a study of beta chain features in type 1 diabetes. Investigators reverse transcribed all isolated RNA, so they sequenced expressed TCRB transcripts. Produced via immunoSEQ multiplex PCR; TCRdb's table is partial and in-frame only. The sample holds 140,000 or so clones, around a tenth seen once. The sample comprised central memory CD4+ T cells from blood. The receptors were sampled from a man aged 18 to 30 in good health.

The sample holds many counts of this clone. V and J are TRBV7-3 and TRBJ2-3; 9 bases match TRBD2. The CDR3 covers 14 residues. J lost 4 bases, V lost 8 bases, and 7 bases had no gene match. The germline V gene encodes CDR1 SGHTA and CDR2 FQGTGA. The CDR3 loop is CASRASGVADTQYF. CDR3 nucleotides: TGTGCCAGCCGGGCTAGCGGGGTGGCAGATACGCAGTATTTT.

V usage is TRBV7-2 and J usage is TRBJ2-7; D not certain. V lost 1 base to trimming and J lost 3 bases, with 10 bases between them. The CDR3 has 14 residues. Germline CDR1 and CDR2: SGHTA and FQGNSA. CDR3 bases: TGTGCCAGCAGCTTAGAATCCCAGGACTACGAGCAGTACTTC. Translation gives CASSLESQDYEQYF.

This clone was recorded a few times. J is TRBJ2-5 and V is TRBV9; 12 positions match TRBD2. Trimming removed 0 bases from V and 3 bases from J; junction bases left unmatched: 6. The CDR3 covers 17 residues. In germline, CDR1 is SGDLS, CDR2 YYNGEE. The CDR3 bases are TGTGCCAGCAGCGTAGGGGGGTCTAGCGGGGGGGAAGAGACCCAGTACTTC. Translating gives CASSVGGSSGGEETQYF.

The CDR3 sequence: CASSIVGLGEQFF. The CDR3 DNA reads as TGTGCCAGTAGTATAGTGGGGCTAGGTGAGCAGTTCTTC. The rearrangement links TRBV19 to TRBJ2-1; possible D gene TRBD1, 5 bases. This CDR3 is built from 13 residues. Between the trimmed V and J ends, which lost 1 base and 9 bases, there was a span of 10 bases. The V gene's germline CDR1 is LNHDA and CDR2 SQIVND (reference sequence).

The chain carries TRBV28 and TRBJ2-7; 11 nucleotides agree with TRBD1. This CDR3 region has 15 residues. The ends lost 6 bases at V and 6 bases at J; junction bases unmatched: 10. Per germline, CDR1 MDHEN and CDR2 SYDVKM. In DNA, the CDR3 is TGTGCCAGCAGAAGGACAGGGGGCAGCACGGGCGAGCAGTACTTC. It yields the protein CASRRTGGSTGEQYF.

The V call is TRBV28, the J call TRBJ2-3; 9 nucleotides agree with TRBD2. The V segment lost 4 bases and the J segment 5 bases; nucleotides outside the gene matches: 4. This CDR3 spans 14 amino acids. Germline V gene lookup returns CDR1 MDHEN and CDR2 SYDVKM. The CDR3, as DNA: TGTGCCAGCAGTTCCTTTAGCGGGGGAGATACGCAGTATTTT. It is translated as CASSSFSGGDTQYF.